This entry lists 28 T cell receptor beta chains sequenced from one sample in a study of shared clonotypes between healthy human individuals (dated by TCRdb to 2020 to 2021). CD8 naive samples were obtained by positive selection for CCR7 among CD45RO-negative cells, yielding a CD45RA+CCR7+ population from which TemRA cells were excluded. Libraries came from the immunoSEQ multiplex PCR assay. TCRdb carries this immuneACCESS record with in-frame sequences only. Its versions omit some clonotypes, under half of them owing to an unresolved V gene in the studies checked, with the rest unexplained. The sample contains about 820,000 clones, about 91% of them found a single time. Of the sample, 24% is held by the ten largest clones. The sequenced sample was naive CD8+ T cells sorted from blood. The sample's cell subset or site label, in plain terms: CD45RA+CCR7+. These receptors were collected from a man aged 25-45 years in good health.

The V and J genes are TRBV5-4 and TRBJ1-2; 9 nucleotides line up with TRBD1. V gave up 4 bases and J gave up 9 bases; unmatched junction bases: 4. Germline V gene sequence: CDR1 SGHNT, CDR2 YYREEE (reference sequence). There are 12 residues in the CDR3. The CDR3 loop reads CASSLTGGSYTF. The CDR3 DNA follows: TGTGCCAGCAGCCTGACAGGGGGTAGCTACACCTTC.

The V and J genes are TRBV28 and TRBJ2-6; D is undetermined. Trimming stripped 7 bases from V and 0 bases from J, with 7 bases between. The CDR3 extends over 14 amino acids. Germline assignment: CDR1 MDHEN and CDR2 SYDVKM. In DNA, the CDR3 is TGTGCCAGCACGGCCCTCTCTGGGGCCAACGTCCTGACTTTC. Protein product: CASTALSGANVLTF.

The J gene is TRBJ1-5, the V gene TRBV7-8; 7 nucleotides match TRBD1. The V and J ends lost 5 bases and 5 bases, in that order; junction bases with no gene match: 12. The CDR3 totals 16 residues. Per germline, CDR1 SGHVS and CDR2 FQNEAQ. The CDR3 DNA reads as TGTGCCAGCAGCCCGGAGACAGGGCCTTTCGATCAGCCCCAGCATTTT. Protein: CASSPETGPFDQPQHF.

The chain recombines TRBV7-2 with TRBJ1-2; TRBD1 matches at 9 bases. The CDR3 sequence is 16 residues long. Looked up from germline, CDR1 is SGHTA and CDR2 is FQGNSA. V shed 5 bases and J 4 bases; nucleotides not matched to a gene: 11. CDR3 coding DNA: TGTGCCAGCAGCCCCGGGACAGGGATCCACCCCTATGGCTACACCTTC. Translating gives CASSPGTGIHPYGYTF.

This chain connects TRBV4-1 to TRBJ1-5; D remains unclear. Germline lookup yields CDR1 MGHRA and CDR2 YSYEKL. This CDR3 comprises 16 residues. Trimming took off 0 bases at V and 0 bases at J, with 9 bases between the two ends. The CDR3 spells CASSQESPYSNQPQHF. The CDR3 bases are TGCGCCAGCAGCCAAGAAAGTCCGTATAGCAATCAGCCCCAGCATTTT.

The chain carries TRBV6-6 and TRBJ2-1; TRBD2 is a possible D gene (6 bases). Trimming took off 0 bases at V and 1 base at J, with 10 bases between the two ends. The CDR3 sequence is 16 residues long. Germline V gene lookup returns CDR1 MNHNY and CDR2 SVGAGI (reference sequence). The CDR3 sequence: CASSYSTGDSYNEQFF. Here the CDR3 DNA reads TGTGCCAGCAGTTACTCTACGGGAGATTCCTACAATGAGCAGTTCTTC.

In DNA, the CDR3 is TGTGCCAGCAGTGAAGAATCCCGGACAGGAATAAATGAGCAGTTCTTC. Protein product: CASSEESRTGINEQFF. The V and J genes are TRBV6-1 and TRBJ2-1, with 7 bases identical to TRBD1. Losses at the gene ends were 1 base for V and 7 bases for J; bases not matched to a gene: 10. Germline CDR1 is MNHNS and CDR2 is SASEGT. CDR3 size: 16 residues.

The J gene is TRBJ2-7, the V gene TRBV15; a possible D gene is TRBD1 (5 bases). V dropped 0 bases and J dropped 5 bases, with 14 bases sitting between them. The CDR3 runs 15 residues. The V gene's germline CDR1 is LNHNV and CDR2 YYDKDF (reference sequence). CDR3 sequence: CATSREWGEVNEQYF. DNA for the CDR3: TGTGCCACCAGCAGAGAATGGGGCGAGGTCAACGAGCAGTACTTC.

A single count supports this clone. The V call is TRBV11-2, the J call TRBJ2-3; D ambiguous. The V gene lost 5 bases and the J gene lost 2 bases, with 14 bases spanning the gap. The CDR3 length is 15 residues. Germline V lookup: CDR1 SGHAT, CDR2 FQNNGV. As DNA, the CDR3 is TGTGCCAGCAGCCTCTATATCGGAACCACAGATACGCAGTATTTT. Translating gives CASSLYIGTTDTQYF.

The count of this clone is one. This chain joins TRBV27 and TRBJ2-7, with TRBD1 matching over 7 bases. After removal of 6 bases from V and 5 bases from J, the junction contained 4 bases not matched to a gene. CDR3 size: 12 residues. Germline lookup yields CDR1 MNHEY and CDR2 SMNVEV (reference sequence). CDR3 sequence: CASSQTGNEQYF. CDR3 sequence (DNA): TGTGCCAGCAGCCAGACAGGGAACGAGCAGTACTTC.

This clone was seen only a few times. The sample contains more than one DNA sequence encoding this CDR3. The genes are TRBV9 and TRBJ2-1; D not certain. This CDR3 is 15 amino acids long. V shed 0 bases and J shed 0 bases, with 7 bases lying between them. Germline values: CDR1 SGDLS, CDR2 YYNGEE. In DNA, the CDR3 is TGTGCCAGCAGCGTAGGCTTGCCCTCCTACAATGAGCAGTTCTTC. Translating it yields CASSVGLPSYNEQFF. Combining the CDR3 with reference TRBV9 and TRBJ2-1 gives the whole variable domain DSGVTQTPKHLITATGQRVTLRCSPRSGDLSVYWYQQSLDQGLQFLIQYYNGEERAKGNILERFSAQQFPDLHSELNLSSLELGDSALYFCASSVGLPSYNEQFFGPGTRLTVL.

This chain links TRBV9 with TRBJ2-1, with TRBD2 as a possible D gene (5 bases). V was shortened by 2 bases and J by 7 bases, with 13 bases between the two germline ends. The CDR3 contains 14 residues. Germline V gene data show CDR1 as SGDLS and CDR2 as YYNGEE. In nucleotides, the CDR3 is TGTGCCAGCAGCGTCGGGAATAACGGGAATGAGCAGTTCTTC. Residues: CASSVGNNGNEQFF.

This clone was seen once. This chain uses TRBV6-1 with TRBJ1-1, with 7 bases matching TRBD1. The CDR3 length is 15 residues. V was pared by 4 bases and J by 2 bases, with 7 bases of the junction left unmatched. Looked up from germline, CDR1 is MNHNS and CDR2 is SASEGT. The CDR3 protein is CASSARDRTNTEAFF. As DNA, the CDR3 is TGTGCCAGCAGTGCACGGGACAGAACAAACACTGAAGCTTTCTTT.

On this clone itself: The sample holds other DNA sequences that translate to the same CDR3. V is TRBV6-5 and J is TRBJ2-7, with D possibly TRBD1 on 6 matching bases. The CDR3 consists of 14 residues. V lost 2 bases, J lost 3 bases, and 11 bases lay in between. Germline CDR1 and CDR2: MNHEY and SVGAGI. CDR3 in DNA: TGTGCCAGCAGTTACGGTCAGGGGAACTACGAGCAGTACTTC. As protein: CASSYGQGNYEQYF.

V is TRBV7-9 and J is TRBJ2-1; 7 bases align to TRBD2. Germline trimming cut 2 bases from V and 3 bases from J; bases unmatched to any gene: 13. Per the germline V gene, CDR1 is SEHNR and CDR2 is FQNEAQ (reference sequence). This CDR3 has 18 amino acids. The CDR3, as DNA: TGTGCCAGCAGCTTAAAATCTGGCGGGAGCGGTTTCTACAATGAGCAGTTCTTC. Translation gives CASSLKSGGSGFYNEQFF. The full variable domain, completed using reference TRBV7-9 and TRBJ2-1, is DTGVSQNPRHKITKRGQNVTFRCDPISEHNRLYWYRQTLGQGPEFLTYFQNEAQLEKSRLLSDRFSAERPKGSFSTLEIQRTEQGDSAMYLCASSLKSGGSGFYNEQFFGPGTRLTVL.

The chain uses TRBV27 and TRBJ2-7, with a possible D match to TRBD2 (6 bases). V lost 4 bases, J lost 3 bases, and 13 bases lay in between. This CDR3 contains 14 residues. The V gene's germline CDR1 is MNHEY and CDR2 SMNVEV (reference sequence). The CDR3 here is CASSYAGSGYEQYF. CDR3 nucleotides: TGTGCCAGCAGTTATGCCGGGAGTGGCTACGAGCAGTACTTC.

In this sample, this clone turned up once. This chain connects TRBV5-5 to TRBJ2-7; D ambiguous. The CDR3 totals 13 residues. V lost 0 bases and J 4 bases, leaving 8 bases between the germline ends. The V gene's germline CDR1 is SGHKS and CDR2 YYEKEE (reference sequence). The CDR3 DNA follows: TGTGCCAGCAGCTTGGGGAAGCTATACGAGCAGTACTTC. It yields the protein CASSLGKLYEQYF.

The chain is built from TRBV7-9 and TRBJ2-7; D is possibly TRBD1 (6 bases). The CDR3 totals 15 residues. With 3 bases removed from V and 3 bases from J, the gap between germline ends came to 15 bases. Germline CDR1 is SEHNR and CDR2 is FQNEAQ (reference sequence). The CDR3 here is CASSFIRGSDYEQYF. The DNA of the CDR3 is TGTGCCAGCAGCTTCATCAGGGGTTCGGACTACGAGCAGTACTTC.

This CDR3 reads CASSSTGRRQYF. CDR3 nucleotides: TGTGCCAGCAGCTCGACAGGCCGACGACAGTACTTC. V is TRBV7-9 and J is TRBJ2-7; TRBD1 is a possible D gene (6 bases). With 4 bases removed from V and 10 bases from J, the gap between germline ends came to 14 bases. Germline CDR1 SEHNR, CDR2 FQNEAQ (reference sequence). The CDR3 sequence is 12 residues long.

The genes are TRBV5-4 and TRBJ2-7, with 10 nucleotides matching TRBD2. J lost 5 bases, V lost 0 bases, and 2 bases had no gene match. CDR1 is SGHNT, CDR2 YYREEE, per germline (reference sequence). The CDR3 runs to 14 residues. The chain's CDR3 is CASSLALAGDEQYF. The CDR3 DNA is TGTGCCAGCAGCTTGGCTCTAGCGGGAGACGAGCAGTACTTC.

This rearrangement joins TRBV10-3 to TRBJ1-2; 10 nucleotides align to TRBD1. Germline V lookup: CDR1 ENHRY, CDR2 SYGVKD. The CDR3 is made up of 20 amino acids. After removal of 3 bases from V and 4 bases from J, the junction contained 20 bases not matched to a gene. The CDR3 spells CAISDPDGRDRGLVSYGYTF. CDR3 DNA: TGTGCCATCAGTGACCCCGACGGAAGGGACAGGGGCCTAGTTTCCTATGGCTACACCTTC.

The V gene is TRBV19, the J gene TRBJ1-3, with D hard to call. Trimming left V 3 bases short and J 1 base short, with 10 bases between. Germline CDR1 and CDR2: LNHDA and SQIVND (reference sequence). The CDR3 is made up of 15 amino acids. The CDR3 reads CASSIWPLSGNTIYF. CDR3 nucleotides: TGTGCCAGTAGTATCTGGCCGTTATCTGGAAACACCATATATTTT. Using reference TRBV19 and TRBJ1-3 for the parts outside the CDR3, the full variable domain is DGGITQSPKYLFRKEGQNVTLSCEQNLNHDAMYWYRQDPGQGLRLIYYSQIVNDFQKGDIAEGYSVSREKKESFPLTVTSAQKNPTAFYLCASSIWPLSGNTIYFGEGSWLTVV.

This chain connects TRBV5-8 to TRBJ2-1; 7 nucleotides line up with TRBD1. V dropped 1 base and J dropped 11; count of bases not matched to a gene: 6. The germline gives CDR1 SGHTS, CDR2 YDEGEE. The CDR3 spans 13 residues. The CDR3 loop reads CASSLRGGSKQFF. The CDR3 DNA follows: TGTGCCAGCAGCTTGAGAGGGGGCAGTAAGCAGTTCTTC.

CDR3 loop: CATSRTRGIQETQYF. CDR3 sequence (DNA): TGTGCCACCAGCAGAACCAGGGGGATCCAAGAGACCCAGTACTTC. J is TRBJ2-5 and V is TRBV15, with 7 nucleotides matching TRBD1. V trimming: 2 bases; J trimming: 1 base; junction bases outside the gene matches: 4. The CDR3 covers 15 residues. Per the germline V gene, CDR1 is LNHNV and CDR2 is YYDKDF (reference sequence).

This rearrangement joins TRBV19 to TRBJ2-3; D perhaps matches TRBD1 (5 bases). The CDR3 runs to 15 residues. Per germline, CDR1 LNHDA and CDR2 SQIVND (reference sequence). Deletions cut 0 bases from V and 3 bases from J, with 10 bases between. The DNA for the CDR3 is TGTGCCAGTAGTATAGACAGGGCAGTAACAGATACGCAGTATTTT. Translation: CASSIDRAVTDTQYF.

V usage is TRBV23-1 and J usage is TRBJ2-1, with 7 bases aligning to TRBD2. TRBV23-1 is an ORF, with its function uncertain. This CDR3 contains 19 residues. Unmatched junction bases numbered 13, after V lost 1 base and J lost 1 base. The CDR3 reads CASSQLGPRTSWSYNEQFF. The DNA for the CDR3 is TGCGCCAGCAGTCAATTGGGCCCCAGGACTAGTTGGTCCTACAATGAGCAGTTCTTC.

V and J are TRBV5-1 and TRBJ2-7; D is possibly TRBD1 (5 bases). Germline CDR1 is SGHRS and CDR2 is YFSETQ. The CDR3 loop spans 14 amino acids. V was trimmed by 0 bases and J by 3 bases, leaving 10 bases between them. The DNA for the CDR3 is TGCGCCAGCAGCTTGGCCTTCCAGGGCTACGAGCAGTACTTC. Translated: CASSLAFQGYEQYF.

The chain combines TRBV28 with TRBJ2-7; 10 bases line up with TRBD2. The CDR3 has 17 residues. Germline CDR1 reads MDHEN; CDR2 reads SYDVKM. V shed 3 bases, J shed 4 bases, and the junction held 12 bases outside the gene matches. In DNA form, the CDR3 reads TGTGCCAGCAGTTTCCACCCATCTAGCGGGAGTACGTACGAGCAGTACTTC. Amino acid sequence: CASSFHPSSGSTYEQYF.